The present TCR beta chain was sequenced within a study of beta chain features in type 1 diabetes. Study information: Similarity in age, gender and cell yields was seen between patients and healthy donors.

TCRB transcripts that were expressed got sequenced, as all of the isolated RNA had been reverse transcribed. Naive, central memory and regulatory T cell samples averaged about 3.57 million reads. Profiling relied on immunoSEQ multiplex PCR, and the TCRdb table lists in-frame clones only, not all of them. Altogether some 44,000 clones are present, about 66% being singletons, with the ten largest covering roughly 2.2%. This clone turned up a few times. Its antigen is currently unknown. Germline values: CDR1 SGHNT, CDR2 YYREEE (reference sequence). This CDR3 is built from 16 residues. Trimming at V came to 0 bases and at J to 8 bases, leaving 11 bases not matched to a gene. Findings and limits, study-wide: All four CD4+ subsets of Type 1 diabetes patients contained TCRB CDR3s that were moderately but significantly shorter.

This sequence joins TRBV5-4 and TRBJ2-1, with 7 bases that match TRBD2. The sequence was collected from a woman between 18 and 29 years old with type 1 diabetes. The sequencing sample was made of Tregs from blood. The CDR3 nucleotides are TGTGCCAGCAGCTTGGGCGGATCTAGCGGTACCCATGAGCAGTTCTTC. It encodes CASSLGGSSGTHEQFF.